Following are 3 T cell receptor beta chains from one sample sequenced in a study of T cells in Graves' hyperthyroidism and ophthalmopathy. RNA transcripts were the template for amplifying TCR beta CDR3 regions. A set of HTBI primers served as the primers for a first-round RT-PCR of the TCR CDR3. TCRdb itself ran the multiplex PCR reads through MiXCR, one entry per CDR3 protein. The table has more than 450,000 distinct CDR3 sequences, just under 20% seen once. Sequencing was done on a sample of blood. The receptors were sampled from a middle-aged man with Graves' ophthalmopathy.

This clonotype appeared many times. V usage is TRBV11-2 and J usage is TRBJ2-5; 11 bases map to TRBD1. The germline gives CDR1 SGHAT, CDR2 FQNNGV. The CDR3 consists of 18 residues. Trimming at V came to 0 bases and at J to 5 bases, leaving 11 bases not matched to a gene. Here the CDR3 reads CASSLDFPGTGGRETQYF. In DNA, the CDR3 is TGTGCCAGCAGCTTAGATTTTCCCGGGACAGGGGGGCGGGAGACCCAGTACTTC.

The V call is TRBV19, the J call TRBJ1-1, with TRBD1 identical over 7 bases. The CDR3 spans 14 residues. V was pared by 5 bases and J by 1 base, with 4 bases of the junction left unmatched. CDR1 is LNHDA and CDR2 is SQIVND in the germline V gene (reference sequence). Written as DNA, the CDR3 is TGTGCCAGTAGTTCGGACAGGAGGAACACTGAAGCTTTCTTT. This translates into CASSSDRRNTEAFF. Using reference TRBV19 and TRBJ1-1 for the parts outside the CDR3, the full variable domain is DGGITQSPKYLFRKEGQNVTLSCEQNLNHDAMYWYRQDPGQGLRLIYYSQIVNDFQKGDIAEGYSVSREKKESFPLTVTSAQKNPTAFYLCASSSDRRNTEAFFGQGTRLTVV.

The sample holds a few counts of this clonotype. The chain carries TRBV11-2 and TRBJ2-2; 10 bases align to TRBD1. The CDR3 sequence is 14 residues long. Germline V gives CDR1 SGHAT, CDR2 FQNNGV. After removal of 6 bases from V and 5 bases from J, the junction contained 3 bases not matched to a gene. The CDR3 DNA reads TGTGCCAGCAGTCGGGACAGGGGAACCGGGGAGCTGTTTTTT. Translated: CASSRDRGTGELFF. Together with reference TRBV11-2 and TRBJ2-2, the CDR3 gives the full variable domain: EAGVAQSPRYKIIEKRQSVAFWCNPISGHATLYWYQQILGQGPKLLIQFQNNGVVDDSQLPKDRFSAERLKGVDSTLKIQPAKLEDSAVYLCASSRDRGTGELFFGEGSRLTVL.